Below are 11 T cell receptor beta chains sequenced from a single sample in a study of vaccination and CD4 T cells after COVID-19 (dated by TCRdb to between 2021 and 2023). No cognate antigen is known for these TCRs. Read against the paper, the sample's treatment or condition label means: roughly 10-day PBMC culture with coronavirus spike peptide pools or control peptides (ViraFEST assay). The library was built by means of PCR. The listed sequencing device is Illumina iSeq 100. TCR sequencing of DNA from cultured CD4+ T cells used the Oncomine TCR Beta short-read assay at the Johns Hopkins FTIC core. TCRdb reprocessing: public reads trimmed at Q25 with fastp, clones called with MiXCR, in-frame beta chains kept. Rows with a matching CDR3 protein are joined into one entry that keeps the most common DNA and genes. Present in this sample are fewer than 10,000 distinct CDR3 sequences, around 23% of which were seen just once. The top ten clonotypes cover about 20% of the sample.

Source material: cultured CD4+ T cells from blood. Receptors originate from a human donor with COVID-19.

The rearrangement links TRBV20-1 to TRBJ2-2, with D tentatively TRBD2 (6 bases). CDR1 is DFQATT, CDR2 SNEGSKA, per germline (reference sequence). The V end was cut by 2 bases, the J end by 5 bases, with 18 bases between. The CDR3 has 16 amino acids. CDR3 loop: CSARRVGTSGTGELFF. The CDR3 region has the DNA TGCAGTGCTAGAAGGGTCGGGACGAGCGGGACCGGGGAGCTGTTTTTT.

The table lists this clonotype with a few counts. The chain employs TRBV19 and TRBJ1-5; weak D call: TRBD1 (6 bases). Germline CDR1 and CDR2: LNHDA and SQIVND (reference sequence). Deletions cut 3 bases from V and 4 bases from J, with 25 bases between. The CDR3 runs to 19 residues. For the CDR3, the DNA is TGTGCCAGTAGTATCCTCCCCTCGACAGGAAAATTAGCAAATCAGCCCCAGCATTTT. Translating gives CASSILPSTGKLANQPQHF.

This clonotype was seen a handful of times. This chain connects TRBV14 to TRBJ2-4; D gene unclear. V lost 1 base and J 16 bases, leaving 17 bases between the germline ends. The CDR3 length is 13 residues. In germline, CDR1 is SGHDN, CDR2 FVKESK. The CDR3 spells CASSQALVELKYF. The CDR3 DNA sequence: TGTGCCAGCAGCCAAGCTCTCGTTGAACTTAAATACTTC. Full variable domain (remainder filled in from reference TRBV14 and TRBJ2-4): EAGVTQFPSHSVIEKGQTVTLRCDPISGHDNLYWYRRVMGKEIKFLLHFVKESKQDESGMPNNRFLAERTGGTYSTLKVQPAELEDSGVYFCASSQALVELKYFGAGTRLSVL.

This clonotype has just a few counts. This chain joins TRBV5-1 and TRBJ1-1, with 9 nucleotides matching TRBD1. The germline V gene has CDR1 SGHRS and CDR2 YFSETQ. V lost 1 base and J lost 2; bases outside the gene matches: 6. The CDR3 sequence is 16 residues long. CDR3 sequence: CASSLPSTGGNTEAFF. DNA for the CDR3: TGCGCCAGCAGCTTGCCATCCACAGGGGGCAACACTGAAGCTTTCTTT.

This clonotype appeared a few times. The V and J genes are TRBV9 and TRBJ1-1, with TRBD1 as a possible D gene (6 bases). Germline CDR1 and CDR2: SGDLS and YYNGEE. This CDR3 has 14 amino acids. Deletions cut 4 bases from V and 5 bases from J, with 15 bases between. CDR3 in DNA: TGTGCCAGCAGCCAGGGGCAGGGGAGTACTGAAGCTTTCTTT. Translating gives CASSQGQGSTEAFF. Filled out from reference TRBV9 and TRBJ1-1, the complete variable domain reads DSGVTQTPKHLITATGQRVTLRCSPRSGDLSVYWYQQSLDQGLQFLIQYYNGEERAKGNILERFSAQQFPDLHSELNLSSLELGDSALYFCASSQGQGSTEAFFGQGTRLTVV.

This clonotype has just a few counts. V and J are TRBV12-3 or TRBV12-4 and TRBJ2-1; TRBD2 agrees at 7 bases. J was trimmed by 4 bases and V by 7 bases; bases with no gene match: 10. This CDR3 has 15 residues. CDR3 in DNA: TGTGCCAGCACCTCTCAGCGGGGCCCATACAATGAGCAGTTCTTC. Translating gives CASTSQRGPYNEQFF.

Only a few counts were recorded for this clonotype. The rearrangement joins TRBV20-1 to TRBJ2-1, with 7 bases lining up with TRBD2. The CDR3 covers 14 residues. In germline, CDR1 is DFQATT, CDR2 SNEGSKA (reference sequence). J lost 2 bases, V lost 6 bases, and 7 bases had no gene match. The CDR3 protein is CSADPGLTYNEQFF. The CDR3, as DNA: TGCAGTGCAGATCCGGGACTAACCTACAATGAGCAGTTCTTC.

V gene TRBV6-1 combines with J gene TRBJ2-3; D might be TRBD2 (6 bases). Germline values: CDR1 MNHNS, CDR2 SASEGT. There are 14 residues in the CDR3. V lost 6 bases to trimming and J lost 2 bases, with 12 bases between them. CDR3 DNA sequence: TGTGCCAGCAGCATCGGGAGCTTCACAGATACGCAGTATTTT. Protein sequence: CASSIGSFTDTQYF.

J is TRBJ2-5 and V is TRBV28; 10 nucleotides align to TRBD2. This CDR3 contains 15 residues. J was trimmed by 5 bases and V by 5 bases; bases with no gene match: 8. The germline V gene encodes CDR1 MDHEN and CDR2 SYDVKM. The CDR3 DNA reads TGTGCCAGCAGTAATAGCGGGGGGCCGCAGGAGACCCAGTACTTC. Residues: CASSNSGGPQETQYF.

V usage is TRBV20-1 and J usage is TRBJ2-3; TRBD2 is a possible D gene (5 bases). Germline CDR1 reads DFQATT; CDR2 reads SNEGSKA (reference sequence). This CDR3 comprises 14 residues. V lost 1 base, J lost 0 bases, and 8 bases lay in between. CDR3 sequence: CSARGETSTDTQYF. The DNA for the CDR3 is TGCAGTGCTAGAGGGGAGACTAGCACAGATACGCAGTATTTT.

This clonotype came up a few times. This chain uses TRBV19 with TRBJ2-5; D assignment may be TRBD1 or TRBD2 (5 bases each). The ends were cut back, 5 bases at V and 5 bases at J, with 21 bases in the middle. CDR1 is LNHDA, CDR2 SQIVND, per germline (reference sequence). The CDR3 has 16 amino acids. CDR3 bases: TGTGCCAGTAGTCACCACGGAAAGGGACGGGTTGAGACCCAGTACTTC. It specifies CASSHHGKGRVETQYF.